This T cell receptor beta chain was obtained from a study of blood T cell repertoires in COVID-19 (TCRdb year 2020). As for the study more broadly: Collaborator samples came from the United States, Italy and Spain and covered acute and convalescent phases of COVID-19. The prospective study material was composed of cDNA or gDNA derived from T cells, B-cell-depleted T cells, or PBMCs. The dataset comprised deeply sampled blood TCRbeta repertoires from subjects exposed to, actively infected with, or recovered from COVID-19. The repertoires were released in a freely available public database intended as a resource for research on the immune response to SARS-CoV-2. The samples were drawn from two sources: the first 160 participants of the ongoing ImmuneRACE study, and over 1,000 subjects contributed by 6 global collaborators. Nearly every sample came with metadata listing a de-identified subject ID, COVID-19 status, age in years and sex. Where HLA class I and class II types were available, the types were taken from metadata supplied by the sample provider, not from assay-based typing.

As encoded in the germline V gene (reference sequence), CDR1 is GTSNPN while CDR2 is SVGIG. The CDR3 has 15 amino acids, counting the end cysteine and phenylalanine. The only DNA kept is the CDR3, 45 bases in frame from the first base. V is cut by 2 bases and J by 5 bases, and the space between the germline ends is 17 bases. Enrolling through a virtual design, the prospective study's participants ranged in age from roughly 18 to 100 years and lived across roughly 24 United States geographic areas. To assign participants to cohorts, the prospective study relied on clinical history that participants themselves reported in a screening survey and a study questionnaire. Mobile phlebotomists in the prospective study collected whole blood, serum and a nasopharyngeal or oropharyngeal swab from every participant. Over a 2-month period, participants in the prospective study had the option of providing additional blood draws and questionnaires. Prospective study blood samples were shipped either frozen or at room temperature before DNA extraction.

In the case of this clone: It has no known antigen specificity. Per-base quality was not reported, and no clone a single base away is much larger than it.

On the study overall, not on this receptor specifically: How much clinical and demographic metadata was included differed by source and by participant, and the metadata was provided uncurated.

TCRbeta CDR3 regions were amplified from genomic DNA by means of the immunoSEQ Assay, a bias-controlled multiplex PCR. In the original analysis: Within the assay, amplification of reference gene primers was used to estimate how many nucleated cells each sample contained. Sequence reads were collapsed and filtered to measure the absolute abundance of every unique TCRbeta CDR3 rearrangement. Productive Simpson clonality was computed per sample as the square root of Simpson's diversity index over productive rearrangements. The clones in this table, taken by TCRdb from immuneACCESS, are in-frame only. Not every clone is retained; where verified, under half of the shortfall comes from an unresolved V gene, and the cause of the rest is unknown. Clone size and the V and J calls come from that table; the DNA yielded D and trimming. In all, the sample holds under 300,000 clones, and approximately 86% of those were seen once. Of the sample, about 6% falls within the top ten clones.

The sequence came from a woman aged 30 to 39 with acute COVID-19. Recombination joined TRBV30 with TRBJ2-3, with a tentative D gene TRBD2 over 7 matching bases. The sample taken for sequencing was PBMCs or T cells enriched from blood (not recorded which). The DNA sequence is TGTGCCTGGAGTAGCGCGGGGGCACCGGGAGATACGCAGTATTTT. This sequence encodes CAWSSAGAPGDTQYF.